What follows describes a single TCR beta chain. The antigen remains unidentified. The data derive from a study of T cells expressing NK-cell markers. Study context: Sorted CD3+CD56-NKG2C+, CD3+CD56+NKG2C- and CD3+CD56+NKG2C+ T cells were the source of the TCR beta repertoires.

Study-level findings and limits: These clonotypes, the leaders elsewhere, also led the CD3+CD56-NKG2C+ fraction in four donors.

TCRdb reprocessed the 5' RACE reads and keeps a single row for each CDR3 protein, giving no DNA. In all, the sample yields roughly 350,000 distinct CDR3 sequences. Germline CDR1 and CDR2: DFQATT and SNEGSKA (reference sequence). This CDR3 spans 15 amino acids. Material: blood T cells: a sorted CD56 or NKG2C T cell subset, CD4+ or CD8+ T cells, or bulk PBMC T cells (not recorded which). This TCR came from a man aged 18-75 years in good health. The chain joins TRBV20-1 to TRBJ2-4; no DNA is available, so the TRBD1 call from TCRdb remains unchecked. CDR3 protein: CSALGENLAKNIQYF.